Listed below are T cell receptor beta chains from one sample, sequenced in a study of T cells in Graves' hyperthyroidism and ophthalmopathy. MiXCR, run by TCRdb on the multiplex PCR reads, gives a single entry per CDR3 protein. The data show hundreds of thousands of distinct CDR3 sequences, 38% seen once. The sample consisted of blood. These receptors all stem from a man aged 18-30 years with Graves' hyperthyroidism. The CDR3 runs from the conserved cysteine through the conserved F or W. A D gene is named only where the DNA matches it firmly. Rows give clone size only sometimes, using once, few, many, or a class for an expanded clone.

d_gene	abundance	v_gene	j_gene	len	CDR3nt	CDR3aa
.	few	TRBV4-3	TRBJ1-1	14	TGCGCCAGCAGCCAAGAAGGGGAGAACACTGAAGCTTTCTTT	CASSQEGENTEAFF
.	few	TRBV6-6	TRBJ2-5	15	TGTGCCAGCAGTTACTCTGGAACACCTCAAGAGACCCAGTACTTC	CASSYSGTPQETQYF
.	many	TRBV19	TRBJ1-1	14	TGTGCCAGTATCGGAACAGGGCGGTGGACTGAAGCTTTCTTT	CASIGTGRWTEAFF
.	many	TRBV24-1	TRBJ2-2	16	TGTGCCACCAGTGACCCCGACAGCGCGAACACCGGGGAGCTGTTTTTT	CATSDPDSANTGELFF
.	once	TRBV25-1	TRBJ2-6	16	TGTGCCAGCAGTGCCTTTAACCCCTCTGGGGCCAACGTCCTGACTTTC	CASSAFNPSGANVLTF
.	many	TRBV7-9	TRBJ1-1	16	TGTGCCAGCAGCTTCCACTCACCAGGAGCCTTGGCTGAAGCTTTCTTT	CASSFHSPGALAEAFF
TRBD1	few	TRBV9	TRBJ2-7	14	TGTGCCAGCAGCAAGACAGGGTCACACTACGAGCAGTACTTC	CASSKTGSHYEQYF
.	.	TRBV24-1	TRBJ1-1	16	TGTGCCACCAGTGCTAGAGTCGGCAGGGGTAACACTGAAGCTTTCTTT	CATSARVGRGNTEAFF
.	few	TRBV29-1	TRBJ2-3	14	TGCAGCGTTGGAGGAGTGGAGGTCACAGATACGCAGTATTTT	CSVGGVEVTDTQYF
.	once	TRBV10-3	TRBJ2-7	12	TGTGCCATCAGTGAAGGGTCAGAGGAGCAGTACTTC	CAISEGSEEQYF
.	few	TRBV10-3	TRBJ1-6	15	TGTGCCAGCACCTGGGGTCCCGGAGTTAATTCACCCCTCCACTTT	CASTWGPGVNSPLHF
TRBD1	few	TRBV6-5	TRBJ2-7	18	TGTGCCAGCAGTTACTCACCCTCGTCAGGGGGCTGGGCCTACGAGCAGTACTTC	CASSYSPSSGGWAYEQYF
.	many	TRBV9	TRBJ1-5	14	TGTGCCAGCAGCGTAGAGGCGGGAAATCAGCCCCAGCATTTT	CASSVEAGNQPQHF
.	.	TRBV6-5	TRBJ2-6	16	TGTGCCAGCAGTTACGACACCTATTCTGGGGCCAACGTCCTGACTTTC	CASSYDTYSGANVLTF
.	many	TRBV19	TRBJ1-1	13	TGTGCCAGTAAATGGGAGTTACACACTGAAGCTTTCTTT	CASKWELHTEAFF